This is a list of T cell receptor beta chains from one sample in a study of shared clonotypes between healthy human individuals. Measured with immunoSEQ multiplex PCR; TCRdb has only the in-frame clones, and not every one. The data hold about 2.2 million clones, with approximately 94% observed a single time. The specimen was naive CD8+ T cells from PBMCs. These receptors were obtained from a man aged 18 to 29 in good health. Some clones in this sample may be carry-over from other donors' samples. Both conserved end residues are part of each CDR3. Fields, in order: V gene, clone size, J gene, D gene, CDR3 DNA, CDR3 protein. D genes are given only for firm matches. Rows give clone size only sometimes, using once, few, many, or a class for an expanded clone.

V gene: TRBV7-9; clone size: .; J gene: TRBJ2-5; D gene: TRBD2; CDR3 DNA: TGTGCCAGCAGGGTAGCGGGACTCGGGGAGACCCAGTACTTC; CDR3 protein: CASRVAGLGETQYF
V gene: TRBV9; clone size: .; J gene: TRBJ2-1; D gene: .; CDR3 DNA: TGTGCCAGCAGCGTAGGCTCCGGGACACGTTTAGCCAGTGAGCAGTTCTTC; CDR3 protein: CASSVGSGTRLASEQFF
V gene: TRBV5-6; clone size: .; J gene: TRBJ2-7; D gene: .; CDR3 DNA: TGTGCCAGCAGCAATGGTGGGGCCTCCTACGAGCAGTACTTC; CDR3 protein: CASSNGGASYEQYF
V gene: TRBV5-6; clone size: .; J gene: TRBJ2-7; D gene: .; CDR3 DNA: TGTGCCAGCAGCTTGGGATCAGGGTACGAGCAGTACTTC; CDR3 protein: CASSLGSGYEQYF
V gene: TRBV9; clone size: once; J gene: TRBJ2-3; D gene: TRBD1; CDR3 DNA: TGTGCCAGCAGCCCCCGACAGGGATCGAGGAGCGATACGCAGTATTTT; CDR3 protein: CASSPRQGSRSDTQYF
V gene: TRBV11-2; clone size: .; J gene: TRBJ2-1; D gene: .; CDR3 DNA: TGTGCCAGCAGCTTAGATCTGTGGACGAACTTCAATGAGCAGTTCTTC; CDR3 protein: CASSLDLWTNFNEQFF
V gene: TRBV4-2; clone size: .; J gene: TRBJ2-7; D gene: .; CDR3 DNA: TGTGCCAGCAGCCAAGCCGGATACGAGCAGTACTTC; CDR3 protein: CASSQAGYEQYF
V gene: TRBV5-5; clone size: .; J gene: TRBJ1-1; D gene: .; CDR3 DNA: TGTGCCAGCAGCTTTACAGACTTGAACACTGAAGCTTTCTTT; CDR3 protein: CASSFTDLNTEAFF
V gene: TRBV19; clone size: .; J gene: TRBJ1-2; D gene: .; CDR3 DNA: TGTGCCAGTAGTATAGTGCGGTTCGATGGCTACACCTTC; CDR3 protein: CASSIVRFDGYTF
V gene: TRBV5-6; clone size: .; J gene: TRBJ2-4; D gene: .; CDR3 DNA: TGTGCCAGCAGCTCCCTACTAGCCAAAAACATTCAGTACTTC; CDR3 protein: CASSSLLAKNIQYF
V gene: TRBV28; clone size: .; J gene: TRBJ2-3; D gene: TRBD2; CDR3 DNA: TGTGCCAGCAGTTCCACCCTCGGGACTAGCGGGAGGGCCACAGATACGCAGTATTTT; CDR3 protein: CASSSTLGTSGRATDTQYF
V gene: TRBV6-6; clone size: .; J gene: TRBJ2-2; D gene: TRBD2; CDR3 DNA: TGTGCCAGCAGTTCCGGGGGACTAAACACCGGGGAGCTGTTTTTT; CDR3 protein: CASSSGGLNTGELFF
V gene: TRBV28; clone size: .; J gene: TRBJ1-4; D gene: TRBD1; CDR3 DNA: TGTGCCAGCACCAAATCGACAGGGATTAATGAAAAACTGTTTTTT; CDR3 protein: CASTKSTGINEKLFF
V gene: TRBV11-2; clone size: .; J gene: TRBJ2-7; D gene: TRBD2; CDR3 DNA: TGTGCCAGCAGCTTGGGGGGAGGGAGCTCCTACGAGCAGTACTTC; CDR3 protein: CASSLGGGSSYEQYF
V gene: TRBV25-1; clone size: .; J gene: TRBJ2-2; D gene: .; CDR3 DNA: TGTGCCAGCAGTGAATTTCAGGTCGCGAACACCGGGGAGCTGTTTTTT; CDR3 protein: CASSEFQVANTGELFF
V gene: TRBV5-5; clone size: once; J gene: TRBJ1-1; D gene: TRBD1; CDR3 DNA: TGTGCCAGCAGCTGGACAGGGGCGAACACTGAAGCTTTCTTT; CDR3 protein: CASSWTGANTEAFF
V gene: TRBV27; clone size: .; J gene: TRBJ2-7; D gene: TRBD1; CDR3 DNA: TGTGCCAGCAGTTTACTGCCCGGGACAGGGAACGAGCAGTACTTC; CDR3 protein: CASSLLPGTGNEQYF
V gene: TRBV4-1; clone size: .; J gene: TRBJ2-3; D gene: .; CDR3 DNA: TGCGCCAGCAGCCAAGATACGGGGGTGGGCACAGATACGCAGTATTTT; CDR3 protein: CASSQDTGVGTDTQYF
V gene: TRBV14; clone size: .; J gene: TRBJ2-1; D gene: .; CDR3 DNA: TGTGCCAGCAGCTCACTAGGTTTCGGTGAGCAGTTCTTC; CDR3 protein: CASSSLGFGEQFF
V gene: TRBV9; clone size: .; J gene: TRBJ2-7; D gene: TRBD2; CDR3 DNA: TGTGCCAGCAGCGTTACTAGCGCTAGCTCCTACGAGCAGTACTTC; CDR3 protein: CASSVTSASSYEQYF
V gene: TRBV7-2; clone size: .; J gene: TRBJ1-2; D gene: .; CDR3 DNA: TGTGCCAGCAGCTTCGTCAGCGGTGGCTACACCTTC; CDR3 protein: CASSFVSGGYTF
V gene: TRBV27; clone size: .; J gene: TRBJ2-1; D gene: .; CDR3 DNA: TGTGCCAGCAGTCTAGCGTCGAGCTCCTACAATGAGCAGTTCTTC; CDR3 protein: CASSLASSSYNEQFF
V gene: TRBV28; clone size: .; J gene: TRBJ2-1; D gene: .; CDR3 DNA: TGTGCCAGCAGCAGGGTCGGAGCGGCCAATGAGCAGTTCTTC; CDR3 protein: CASSRVGAANEQFF
V gene: TRBV5-4; clone size: .; J gene: TRBJ2-2; D gene: .; CDR3 DNA: TGTGCCAGCAGCTACCACACCGGGGAGCTGTTTTTT; CDR3 protein: CASSYHTGELFF
V gene: TRBV30; clone size: .; J gene: TRBJ2-7; D gene: .; CDR3 DNA: TGTGCCTGGAGGCGAGATTCCTACGAGCAGTACTTC; CDR3 protein: CAWRRDSYEQYF
V gene: TRBV27; clone size: .; J gene: TRBJ2-7; D gene: TRBD2; CDR3 DNA: TGTGCCAGCAGTTGGAGTAGCGGGAGTTTCTACGAGCAGTACTTC; CDR3 protein: CASSWSSGSFYEQYF
V gene: TRBV5-6; clone size: .; J gene: TRBJ2-7; D gene: TRBD1; CDR3 DNA: TGTGCCAGCAGCTCCGGGACAGGGTTACTCGAGCAGTACTTC; CDR3 protein: CASSSGTGLLEQYF
V gene: TRBV7-9; clone size: .; J gene: TRBJ1-4; D gene: .; CDR3 DNA: TGTGCCAGCAGCTTAGGCCCCCGGGGGGCTGACGAAAAACTGTTTTTT; CDR3 protein: CASSLGPRGADEKLFF